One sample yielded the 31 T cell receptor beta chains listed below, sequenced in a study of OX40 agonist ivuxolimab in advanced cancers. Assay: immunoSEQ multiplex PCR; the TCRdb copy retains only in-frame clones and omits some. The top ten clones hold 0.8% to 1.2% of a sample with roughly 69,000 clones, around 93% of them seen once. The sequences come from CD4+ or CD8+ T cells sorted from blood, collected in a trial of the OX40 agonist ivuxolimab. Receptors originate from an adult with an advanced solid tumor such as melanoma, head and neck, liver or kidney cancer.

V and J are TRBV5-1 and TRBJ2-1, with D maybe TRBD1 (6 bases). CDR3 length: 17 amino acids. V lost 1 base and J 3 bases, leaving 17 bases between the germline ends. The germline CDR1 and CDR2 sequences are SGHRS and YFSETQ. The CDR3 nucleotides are TGCGCCAGCAGCTTGACTTCACTTGGACAGATCTACAATGAGCAGTTCTTC. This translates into CASSLTSLGQIYNEQFF. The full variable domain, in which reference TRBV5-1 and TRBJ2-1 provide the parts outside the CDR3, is KAGVTQTPRYLIKTRGQQVTLSCSPISGHRSVSWYQQTPGQGLQFLFEYFSETQRNKGNFPGRFSGRQFSNSRSEMNVSTLELGDSALYLCASSLTSLGQIYNEQFFGPGTRLTVL.

CDR3 nucleotide sequence: TGCGCCAGCAGCCAGGCTAGCGGATACTACAATGAGCAGTTCTTC. Protein sequence: CASSQASGYYNEQFF. J is TRBJ2-1 and V is TRBV5-1; 7 bases are a match to TRBD2. The CDR3 has 15 amino acids. V was clipped by 4 bases and J by 3 bases; unmatched bases: 7. Germline V lookup: CDR1 SGHRS, CDR2 YFSETQ.

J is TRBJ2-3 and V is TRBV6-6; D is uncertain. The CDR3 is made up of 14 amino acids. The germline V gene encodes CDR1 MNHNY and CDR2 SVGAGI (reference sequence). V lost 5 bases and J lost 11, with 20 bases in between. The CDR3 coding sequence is TGTGCCAGCAGTGACACTGGTGGCCACGAAGTGCAGTATTTT. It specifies CASSDTGGHEVQYF.

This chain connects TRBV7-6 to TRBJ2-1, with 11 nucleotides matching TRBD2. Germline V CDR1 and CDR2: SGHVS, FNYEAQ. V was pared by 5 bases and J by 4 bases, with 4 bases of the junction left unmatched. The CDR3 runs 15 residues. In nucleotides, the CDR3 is TGTGCCAGCAGCGAGCTAGCGGGAGGTTACAATGAGCAGTTCTTC. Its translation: CASSELAGGYNEQFF.

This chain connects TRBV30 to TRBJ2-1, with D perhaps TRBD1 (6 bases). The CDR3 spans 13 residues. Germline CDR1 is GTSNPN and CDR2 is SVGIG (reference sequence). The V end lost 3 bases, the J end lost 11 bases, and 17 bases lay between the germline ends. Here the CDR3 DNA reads TGTGCCTGGAGAGGCCAGGGGTCTTATAAGCAGTTCTTC. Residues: CAWRGQGSYKQFF.

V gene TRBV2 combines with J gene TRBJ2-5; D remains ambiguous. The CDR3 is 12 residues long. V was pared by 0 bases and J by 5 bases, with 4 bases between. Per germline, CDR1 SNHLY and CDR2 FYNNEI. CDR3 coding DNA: TGTGCCAGCAGTGAAGCGCGGGAGACCCAGTACTTC. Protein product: CASSEARETQYF. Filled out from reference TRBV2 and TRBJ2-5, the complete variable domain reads EPEVTQTPSHQVTQMGQEVILRCVPISNHLYFYWYRQILGQKVEFLVSFYNNEISEKSEIFDDQFSVERPDGSNFTLKIRSTKLEDSAMYFCASSEARETQYFGPGTRLLVL.

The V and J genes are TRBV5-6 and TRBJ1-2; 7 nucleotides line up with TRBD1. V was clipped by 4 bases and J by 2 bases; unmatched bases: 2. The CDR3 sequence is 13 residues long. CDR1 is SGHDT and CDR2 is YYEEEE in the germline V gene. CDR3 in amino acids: CASSETGNYGYTF. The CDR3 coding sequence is TGTGCCAGCAGCGAGACAGGGAACTATGGCTACACCTTC.

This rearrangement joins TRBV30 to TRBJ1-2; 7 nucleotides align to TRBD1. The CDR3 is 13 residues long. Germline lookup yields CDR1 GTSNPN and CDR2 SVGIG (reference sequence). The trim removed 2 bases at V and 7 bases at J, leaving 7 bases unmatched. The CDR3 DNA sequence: TGTGCCTGGAGTCGTCAGGGGGGGACTGGCTACACCTTC. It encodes CAWSRQGGTGYTF.

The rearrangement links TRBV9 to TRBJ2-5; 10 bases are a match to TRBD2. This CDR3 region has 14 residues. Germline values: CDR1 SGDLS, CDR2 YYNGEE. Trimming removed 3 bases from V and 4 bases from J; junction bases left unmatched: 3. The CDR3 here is CASSARTSGETQYF. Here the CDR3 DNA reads TGTGCCAGCAGCGCGCGGACTAGCGGAGAGACCCAGTACTTC. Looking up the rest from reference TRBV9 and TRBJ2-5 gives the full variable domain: DSGVTQTPKHLITATGQRVTLRCSPRSGDLSVYWYQQSLDQGLQFLIQYYNGEERAKGNILERFSAQQFPDLHSELNLSSLELGDSALYFCASSARTSGETQYFGPGTRLLVL.

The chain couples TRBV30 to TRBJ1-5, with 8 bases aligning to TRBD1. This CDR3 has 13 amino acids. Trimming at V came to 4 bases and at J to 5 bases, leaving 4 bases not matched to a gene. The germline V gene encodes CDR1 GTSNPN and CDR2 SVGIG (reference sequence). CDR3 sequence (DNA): TGTGCCTGGAAACAGGGGGTCGATCAGCCCCAGCATTTT. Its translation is CAWKQGVDQPQHF.

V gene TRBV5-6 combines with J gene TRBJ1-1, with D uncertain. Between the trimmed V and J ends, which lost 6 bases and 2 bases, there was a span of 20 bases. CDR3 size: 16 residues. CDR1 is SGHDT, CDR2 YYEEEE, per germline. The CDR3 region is CASTGLTSTRNTEAFF. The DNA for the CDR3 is TGTGCCAGCACCGGTCTTACATCAACACGCAACACTGAAGCTTTCTTT.

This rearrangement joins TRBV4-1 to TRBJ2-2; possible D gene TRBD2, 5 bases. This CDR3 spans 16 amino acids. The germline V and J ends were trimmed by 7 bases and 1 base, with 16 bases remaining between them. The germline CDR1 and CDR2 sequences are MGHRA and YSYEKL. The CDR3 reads CASTQRAAQNTGELFF. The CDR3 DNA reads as TGCGCCAGCACCCAGAGGGCGGCCCAGAACACCGGGGAGCTGTTTTTT.

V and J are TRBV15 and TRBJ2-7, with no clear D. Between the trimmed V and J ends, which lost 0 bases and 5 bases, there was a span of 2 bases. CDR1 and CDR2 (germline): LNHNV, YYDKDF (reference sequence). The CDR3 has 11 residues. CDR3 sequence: CATSRDHEQYF. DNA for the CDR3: TGTGCCACCAGCAGAGATCACGAGCAGTACTTC.

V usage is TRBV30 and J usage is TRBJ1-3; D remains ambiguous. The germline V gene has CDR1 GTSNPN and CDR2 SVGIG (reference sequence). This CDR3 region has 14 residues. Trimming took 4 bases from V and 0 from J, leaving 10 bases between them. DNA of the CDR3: TGTGCCTGGAATTTGGTGAGCTCTGGAAACACCATATATTTT. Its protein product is CAWNLVSSGNTIYF.

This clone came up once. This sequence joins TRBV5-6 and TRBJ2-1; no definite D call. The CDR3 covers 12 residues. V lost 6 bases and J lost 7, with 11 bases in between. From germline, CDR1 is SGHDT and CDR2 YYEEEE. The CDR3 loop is CASTVVGNEQFF. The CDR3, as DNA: TGTGCCAGCACCGTAGTAGGGAATGAGCAGTTCTTC.

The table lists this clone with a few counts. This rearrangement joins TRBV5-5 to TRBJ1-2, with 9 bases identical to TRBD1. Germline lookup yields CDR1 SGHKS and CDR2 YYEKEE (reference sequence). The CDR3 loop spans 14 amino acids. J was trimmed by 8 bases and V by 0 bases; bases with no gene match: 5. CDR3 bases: TGTGCCAGCAGCTTGGCACAGGGGGCTGGAGGCTACACCTTC. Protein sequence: CASSLAQGAGGYTF.

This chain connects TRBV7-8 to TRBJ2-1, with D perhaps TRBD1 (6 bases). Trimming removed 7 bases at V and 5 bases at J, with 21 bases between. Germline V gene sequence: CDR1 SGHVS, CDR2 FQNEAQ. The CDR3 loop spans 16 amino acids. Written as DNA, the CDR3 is TGTGCCAGCACCCGAAACACAGGGATGGGGAACAATGAGCAGTTCTTC. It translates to CASTRNTGMGNNEQFF.

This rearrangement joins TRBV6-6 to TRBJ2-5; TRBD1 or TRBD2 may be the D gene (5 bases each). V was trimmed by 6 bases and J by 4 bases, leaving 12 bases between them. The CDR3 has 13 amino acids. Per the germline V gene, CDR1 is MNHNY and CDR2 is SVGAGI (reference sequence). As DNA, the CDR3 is TGTGCCAGCAGCCTCGGGACCACAGAGACCCAGTACTTC. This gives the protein CASSLGTTETQYF.

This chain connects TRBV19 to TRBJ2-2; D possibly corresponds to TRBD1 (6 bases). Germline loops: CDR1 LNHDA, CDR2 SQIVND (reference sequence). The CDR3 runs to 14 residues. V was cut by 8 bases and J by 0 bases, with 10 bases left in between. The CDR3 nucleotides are TGTGCCAGTGAAGACAGGCCGAACACCGGGGAGCTGTTTTTT. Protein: CASEDRPNTGELFF.

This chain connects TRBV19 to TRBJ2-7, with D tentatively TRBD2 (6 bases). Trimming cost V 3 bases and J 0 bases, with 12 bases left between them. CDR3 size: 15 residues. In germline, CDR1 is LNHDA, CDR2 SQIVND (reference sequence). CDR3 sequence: CASSIAGPSSYEQYF. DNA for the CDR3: TGTGCCAGTAGTATTGCGGGACCTTCCTCCTACGAGCAGTACTTC.

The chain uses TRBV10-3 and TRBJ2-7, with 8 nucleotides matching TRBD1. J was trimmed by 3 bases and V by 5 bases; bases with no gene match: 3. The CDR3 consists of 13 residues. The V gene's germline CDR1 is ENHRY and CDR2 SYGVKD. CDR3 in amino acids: CAISPDRGYEQYF. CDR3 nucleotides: TGTGCCATCAGTCCAGACAGGGGCTACGAGCAGTACTTC.

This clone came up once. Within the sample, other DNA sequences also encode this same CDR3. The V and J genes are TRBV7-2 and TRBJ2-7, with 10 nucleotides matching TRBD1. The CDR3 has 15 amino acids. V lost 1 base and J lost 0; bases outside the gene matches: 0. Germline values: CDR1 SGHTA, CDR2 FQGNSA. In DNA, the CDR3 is TGTGCCAGCAGCTTAGGGACAGGGGGCTCCTACGAGCAGTACTTC. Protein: CASSLGTGGSYEQYF.

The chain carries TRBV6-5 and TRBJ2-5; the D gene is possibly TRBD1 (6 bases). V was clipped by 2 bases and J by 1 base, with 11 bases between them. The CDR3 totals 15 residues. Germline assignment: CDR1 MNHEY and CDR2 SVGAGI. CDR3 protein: CASSYDRLPQETQYF. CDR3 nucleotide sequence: TGTGCCAGCAGTTACGACAGGCTACCCCAAGAGACCCAGTACTTC.

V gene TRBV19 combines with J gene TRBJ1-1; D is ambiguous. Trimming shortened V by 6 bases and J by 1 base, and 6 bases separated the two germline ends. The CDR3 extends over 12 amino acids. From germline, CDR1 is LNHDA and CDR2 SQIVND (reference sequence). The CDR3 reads CASRSRNTEAFF. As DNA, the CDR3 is TGTGCCAGTAGGAGCCGGAACACTGAAGCTTTCTTT. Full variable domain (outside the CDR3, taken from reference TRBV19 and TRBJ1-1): DGGITQSPKYLFRKEGQNVTLSCEQNLNHDAMYWYRQDPGQGLRLIYYSQIVNDFQKGDIAEGYSVSREKKESFPLTVTSAQKNPTAFYLCASRSRNTEAFFGQGTRLTVV.

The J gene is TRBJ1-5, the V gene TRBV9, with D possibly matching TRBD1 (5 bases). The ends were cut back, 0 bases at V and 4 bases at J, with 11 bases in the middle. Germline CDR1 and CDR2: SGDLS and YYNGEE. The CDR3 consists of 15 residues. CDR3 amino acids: CASSVGEGRNQPQHF. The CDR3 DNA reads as TGTGCCAGCAGCGTAGGTGAGGGGCGAAATCAGCCCCAGCATTTT.

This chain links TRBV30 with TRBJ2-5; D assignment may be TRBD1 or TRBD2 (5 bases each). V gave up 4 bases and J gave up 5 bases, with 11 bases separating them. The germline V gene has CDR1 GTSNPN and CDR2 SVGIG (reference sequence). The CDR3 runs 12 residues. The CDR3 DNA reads TGTGCCTGGACGGGACCAGGGGAGACCCAGTACTTC. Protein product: CAWTGPGETQYF.

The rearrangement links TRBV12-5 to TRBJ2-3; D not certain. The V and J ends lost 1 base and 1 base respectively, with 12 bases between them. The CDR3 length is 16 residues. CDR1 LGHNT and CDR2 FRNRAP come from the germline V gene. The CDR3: CASGLGAVPGTDTQYF. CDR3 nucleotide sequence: TGTGCTAGTGGTTTGGGGGCCGTACCGGGCACAGATACGCAGTATTTT.

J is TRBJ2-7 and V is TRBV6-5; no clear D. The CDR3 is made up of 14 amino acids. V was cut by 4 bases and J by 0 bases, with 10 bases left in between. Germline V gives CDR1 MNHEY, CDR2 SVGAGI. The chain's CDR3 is CASSSSRYSYEQYF. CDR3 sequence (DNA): TGTGCCAGCAGTTCGAGCCGATACTCCTACGAGCAGTACTTC.

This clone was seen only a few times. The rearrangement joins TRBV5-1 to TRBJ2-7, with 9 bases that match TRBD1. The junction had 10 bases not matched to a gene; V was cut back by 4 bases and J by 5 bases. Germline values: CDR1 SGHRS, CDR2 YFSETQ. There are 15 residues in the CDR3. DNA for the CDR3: TGCGCCAGCAGCGGGAGGGGACAGGGTGGCAACGAGCAGTACTTC. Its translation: CASSGRGQGGNEQYF.

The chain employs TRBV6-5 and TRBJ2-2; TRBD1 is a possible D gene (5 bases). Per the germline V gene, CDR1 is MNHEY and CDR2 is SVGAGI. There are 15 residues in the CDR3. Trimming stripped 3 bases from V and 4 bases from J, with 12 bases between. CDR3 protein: CASSYSLQGTGELFF. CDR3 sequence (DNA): TGTGCCAGCAGTTATTCCCTGCAGGGCACCGGGGAGCTGTTTTTT.

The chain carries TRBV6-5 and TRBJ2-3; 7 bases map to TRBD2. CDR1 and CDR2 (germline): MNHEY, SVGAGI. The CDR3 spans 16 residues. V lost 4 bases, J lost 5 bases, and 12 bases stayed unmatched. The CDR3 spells CASSSPPGRVGDTQYF. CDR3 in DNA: TGTGCCAGCAGTTCACCCCCAGGGAGGGTCGGAGATACGCAGTATTTT.